This T cell receptor beta chain was sequenced for a study of blood T cell repertoires in COVID-19 (dated by TCRdb to about 2020). Study-wide context: The collaborator samples originated in the United States, Italy and Spain and spanned the acute and convalescent phases of COVID-19. The prospective study material was composed of cDNA or gDNA derived from T cells, B-cell-depleted T cells, or PBMCs. The dataset comprised deeply sampled blood TCRbeta repertoires from subjects exposed to, actively infected with, or recovered from COVID-19. The repertoires were made available in a free public database intended to serve as a resource for research on the immune response to SARS-CoV-2. Samples came from the ongoing ImmuneRACE study (first 160 participants) plus 1,254 subjects from 6 global collaborators. The sample metadata nearly always contained a de-identified subject ID, COVID-19 status, age in years and sex. Where available, HLA class I and class II types were taken from metadata supplied by the sample provider and were not determined by assay-based typing. Study-wide conclusions, independent of this receptor: Clinical and demographic metadata were provided uncurated, with the amount varying by source and participant.

Collaborating institutions collected whole blood in K2EDTA tubes following their own protocols. Collaborator samples were shipped for TCRbeta analysis as frozen whole blood, isolated PBMCs, or DNA extracted from either sample type. TCRbeta CDR3 regions were amplified from genomic DNA by means of the immunoSEQ Assay, a bias-controlled multiplex PCR. The paper's data handling went like this. Within the assay, amplification of reference gene primers was used to estimate how many nucleated cells each sample contained. Sequence reads were collapsed and filtered to measure the absolute abundance of every unique TCRbeta CDR3 rearrangement. Productive Simpson clonality was computed per sample as the square root of Simpson's diversity index over productive rearrangements. What TCRdb holds here is the immuneACCESS table cut down to in-frame rearrangements. Part of the clones is not present; checked against another copy, under half of the missing clones reflect an unresolved V gene, and the others are unexplained. The DNA was the basis for D and trimming; V, J and clone size are from that table. The sample table records about 130,000 clones; approximately 80% of these occur just once. Of the sample, over 15% falls within the top ten clones.

Turning to this clone: Its antigen specificity is not known. No base quality information exists; no much larger clone differs at one position.

The V end loses 4 bases and the J end loses 8 bases, and a stretch of 18 bases separates them. Including the terminal cysteine and phenylalanine, the CDR3 comprises 15 residues. The sequence is cut down to CDR3 DNA, 45 bases in frame from base 1. From the germline V gene, CDR1 is MNHEY and CDR2 is SVGAGI. This receptor was taken from a woman between 50 and 59 years old with acute or convalescent COVID-19. The specimen sequenced was peripheral blood. The chain uses TRBV6-5 and TRBJ2-1, with a tentative D gene TRBD1 over 5 matching bases. The bases are TGTGCCAGCAGTTCGCAGGGTCACCGTAGGGATGAGCAGTTCTTC. This codes for CASSSQGHRRDEQFF.